There are many counts of the clone carrying this TCR beta chain. One entry per CDR3 protein results from TCRdb running MiXCR on the RT-PCR reads. The profile covers over 150,000 distinct CDR3 sequences, with about 9% appearing a single time and about a tenth taken by the ten largest. The germline V gene has CDR1 SGHVS and CDR2 FQNEAQ. V was clipped by 6 bases and J by 4 bases, with 18 bases between them. This CDR3 has 15 residues. This sample was taken from a study of response to subunit inactivated influenza vaccine. The V and J genes are TRBV7-8 and TRBJ1-2, with no clear D. Sequencing used non-naive T cells sorted from PBMCs, obtained on the day of vaccination. The TCR originated in a middle-aged man who received an inactivated influenza vaccine. CDR3 sequence (DNA): TGTGCCAGCAGTAACCCGGAGAGAGGTGTCTATGGCTACACCTTC. This codes for CASSNPERGVYGYTF.